The table lists the clone carrying this TCR beta chain with a few counts. The antigen is unknown. This sample stems from a study of CD8 T cells in ankylosing spondylitis. The study, taken as a whole, reports: Ankylosing spondylitis blood appeared to carry a characteristic TCR beta motif of several highly homologous variants. Prior work had noted some motif variants in reactive arthritis blood and synovial fluid.

V was trimmed by 0 bases and J by 7 bases, leaving 13 bases between them. The germline gives CDR1 SGHRS, CDR2 YFSETQ. This CDR3 spans 14 amino acids. The authors made TCR beta libraries by quantitative 5'-RACE with molecular barcodes. TCRdb re-analysed the 5' RACE reads in MiXCR, keeping a single row per CDR3 protein. The sample carries 700,000 or so distinct CDR3 sequences, around a fifth recorded once. This chain connects TRBV5-1 to TRBJ1-1; the D is unclear. The sequencing input was blood, either unsorted or a sorted T cell fraction (not recorded which). This TCR was recovered from a male donor with ankylosing spondylitis. The CDR3 region has the DNA TGCGCCAGCAGCTTGGCCGGCAGCCAAGATGAAGCTTTCTTT. Amino acid sequence: CASSLAGSQDEAFF.